These 4 T cell receptor beta chains came from one sample sequenced in a study of OX40 agonist ivuxolimab in advanced cancers. TCRdb's copy holds only in-frame clones and misses some; the assay was immunoSEQ multiplex PCR. This repertoire shows approximately 19,000 clones, about nine tenths found once; its top ten account for 21%. The starting material was CD4+ or CD8+ T cells sorted from blood, obtained in a trial of the OX40 agonist ivuxolimab. Receptors were obtained from an adult with an advanced solid tumor such as melanoma, head and neck, liver or kidney cancer.

CDR3 loop: CAWTPLDLGYNEQFF. The CDR3 DNA follows: TGTGCCTGGACCCCGCTGGATCTGGGTTACAATGAGCAGTTCTTC. This chain links TRBV30 with TRBJ2-1; D not certain. This CDR3 contains 15 residues. Germline lookup yields CDR1 GTSNPN and CDR2 SVGIG (reference sequence). V was trimmed by 4 bases and J by 4 bases, leaving 17 bases between them.

This chain links TRBV6-6 with TRBJ1-2; maybe TRBD1 (6 bases). The CDR3 sequence is 14 residues long. Per germline, CDR1 MNHNY and CDR2 SVGAGI (reference sequence). Trimming left V 5 bases short and J 6 bases short, with 16 bases between. The CDR3 bases are TGTGCCAGCAGTAACGGACAGTATATCGATGGCTACACCTTC. Translating gives CASSNGQYIDGYTF.

The chain joins TRBV29-1 to TRBJ1-2, with D uncertain. The V gene lost 2 bases and the J gene lost 4 bases, with 5 bases spanning the gap. CDR1 is SQVTM, CDR2 ANQGSEA, per germline. The CDR3 runs to 11 residues. CDR3 amino acids: CSVESAYGYTF. The CDR3 bases are TGCAGCGTTGAATCGGCCTATGGCTACACCTTC. The full variable domain, completed using reference TRBV29-1 and TRBJ1-2, is SAVISQKPSRDICQRGTSLTIQCQVDSQVTMMFWYRQQPGQSLTLIATANQGSEATYESGFVIDKFPISRPNLTFSTLTVSNMSPEDSSIYLCSVESAYGYTFGSGTRLTVV.

This rearrangement joins TRBV2 to TRBJ1-2; D uncertain. CDR3 length: 14 amino acids. Germline CDR1 and CDR2: SNHLY and FYNNEI. The ends were cut back, 9 bases at V and 4 bases at J, with 18 bases in the middle. CDR3 DNA: TGTGCCAGGGGAATCGGCGGGAACCTCTATGGCTACACCTTC. Residues: CARGIGGNLYGYTF.